This is a list of T cell receptor beta chains from one sample in a study of blood T cells in healthy people across ages. TCRdb reanalysed the 5' RACE reads using MiXCR and keeps one entry per CDR3 protein. Among hundreds of thousands of distinct CDR3 sequences, more than 55% were seen once, and the ten largest hold roughly 24%. The sample was blood. All receptors derive from a man aged 35 to 55 in good health. The CDR3 runs from the conserved cysteine through the conserved F or W. D genes are given only for firm matches. The size field is filled for only some rows; it gives once, few, many or a size class.

abundance	v_gene	j_gene	d_gene	CDR3nt	CDR3aa
.	TRBV12-3/TRBV12-4	TRBJ2-7	.	TGTGCCAGCGGCAGATCCTACGAGCAGTACTTC	CASGRSYEQYF
.	TRBV3-1	TRBJ2-7	TRBD1	TGTGCCAGCAGCCAAGAAGACTCCGGGACAGGGATCTCCTACGAGCAGTACTTC	CASSQEDSGTGISYEQYF
.	TRBV29-1	TRBJ1-2	.	TGCAGCGCCGGGACTGCGTATGGCTACACCTTC	CSAGTAYGYTF
.	TRBV7-9	TRBJ2-5	.	TGTGCCAGCAGCTTAGGCACCCTACGGGAGCAGTACTTC	CASSLGTLREQYF
.	TRBV5-1	TRBJ2-1	TRBD1	TGCGCCAGCAGCTTAGGACAGGGGGCGTCCTACAATGAGCAGTTCTTC	CASSLGQGASYNEQFF
.	TRBV25-1	TRBJ2-7	.	TGTGCCAGCAGTGGCGACACGGCTACAGGAAACTACGAGCAGTACTTC	CASSGDTATGNYEQYF
.	TRBV20-1	TRBJ2-4	TRBD1	TGCAGTGCTAGAGGAACAGGGGACCTCGCGTACTTC	CSARGTGDLAYF
.	TRBV7-2	TRBJ2-1	TRBD2	TGTGCCAGCAGCTTAGAACTAGCGGCGTCCTACAATGAGCAGTTCTTC	CASSLELAASYNEQFF
.	TRBV20-1	TRBJ1-2	.	TGCAGTGCTAAAGTTAAAAGCGGCTACACCTTC	CSAKVKSGYTF
few	TRBV7-2	TRBJ2-7	.	TGTGCCAGCGTCGGGAGTTCAGGTTACGAGCAGTACTTC	CASVGSSGYEQYF
few	TRBV7-2	TRBJ2-1	.	TGTGCCAGCAGCTCGTACCCCGGGTCCTACAATGAGCAGTTCTTC	CASSSYPGSYNEQFF
.	TRBV21-1	TRBJ1-4	.	TGTGCCAGCAACAACCGAACAGGGGGAAGTGAAAAACTGTTTTTT	CASNNRTGGSEKLFF
.	TRBV28	TRBJ1-1	.	TGTGCCAGCAGGGGGGATGAAGCTTTCTTT	CASRGDEAFF
.	TRBV7-3	TRBJ2-7	TRBD1	TGTGCCAGCAGCCCGAGCTGGGGACAGCTAAGCTCGGACTACGAGCAGTACTTC	CASSPSWGQLSSDYEQYF
.	TRBV28	TRBJ2-7	.	TGTGCCAGCAGTTTATACGTTTTTGGGCAGAACATTCACGAGCAGTACTTC	CASSLYVFGQNIHEQYF
.	TRBV6-5	TRBJ1-2	.	TGTGCCAGCAGTTACTCGAACGGGGTTAATGGCTACACCTTC	CASSYSNGVNGYTF
.	TRBV5-1	TRBJ2-5	TRBD1	TGCGCCAGCAGCTTGGATCGGTACAGGGGGCAAGAGACCCAGTACTTC	CASSLDRYRGQETQYF
.	TRBV5-1	TRBJ2-1	TRBD2	TGCGCCAGCAGCACCGGGACTAGCGGATACAATGAGCAGTTCTTC	CASSTGTSGYNEQFF